One sample yielded the 19 T cell receptor beta chains listed below, sequenced in a study of beta chain features in type 1 diabetes. No antigen has been identified for these receptors. General study findings and limits: The study found moderately but significantly shorter TCRB CDR3s in all four CD4+ subsets of Type 1 diabetes patients.

The investigators reverse transcribed all of the isolated RNA, so they sequenced expressed TCRB transcripts. Measured with immunoSEQ multiplex PCR; TCRdb has only the in-frame clones, and not every one. The sample has roughly 140,000 clones; 10% are singletons. Sequencing was carried out using central memory CD4+ T cells from blood. The receptor source for this set is a man aged 25-45 years with type 1 diabetes.

The rearrangement joins TRBV2 to TRBJ2-1; D ambiguous. Germline loops: CDR1 SNHLY, CDR2 FYNNEI. The V gene lost 4 bases and the J gene lost 0 bases, with 7 bases spanning the gap. The CDR3 totals 14 residues. The CDR3 nucleotides are TGTGCCAGCAGTGTAGATAGCTCCTACAATGAGCAGTTCTTC. Residues: CASSVDSSYNEQFF. The full variable domain, in which reference TRBV2 and TRBJ2-1 provide the parts outside the CDR3, is EPEVTQTPSHQVTQMGQEVILRCVPISNHLYFYWYRQILGQKVEFLVSFYNNEISEKSEIFDDQFSVERPDGSNFTLKIRSTKLEDSAMYFCASSVDSSYNEQFFGPGTRLTVL.

The chain joins TRBV27 to TRBJ2-7; TRBD1 aligns across 7 bases. Germline trimming cut 6 bases from V and 4 bases from J; bases unmatched to any gene: 9. Germline CDR1 and CDR2: MNHEY and SMNVEV (reference sequence). This CDR3 contains 14 residues. The DNA of the CDR3 is TGTGCCAGCAGAAACGCCGGGACAGCTTACGAGCAGTACTTC. Residues: CASRNAGTAYEQYF.

The sample holds a few counts of this clone. This chain joins TRBV5-6 and TRBJ2-1; D gene ambiguous. The V gene lost 3 bases and the J gene lost 0 bases, with 10 bases spanning the gap. The germline gives CDR1 SGHDT, CDR2 YYEEEE. CDR3 length: 15 amino acids. The CDR3 protein is CASSSKSPSYNEQFF. In DNA form, the CDR3 reads TGTGCCAGCAGCTCGAAGAGCCCCTCCTACAATGAGCAGTTCTTC. The full variable domain, rest sourced from reference TRBV5-6 and TRBJ2-1, is DAGVTQSPTHLIKTRGQQVTLRCSPKSGHDTVSWYQQALGQGPQFIFQYYEEEERQRGNFPDRFSGHQFPNYSSELNVNALLLGDSALYLCASSSKSPSYNEQFFGPGTRLTVL.

This clone has more than one count but fewer than ten. The V gene is TRBV2, the J gene TRBJ2-1, with D unclear. The germline CDR1 and CDR2 sequences are SNHLY and FYNNEI. With 7 bases removed from V and 8 bases from J, the gap between germline ends came to 9 bases. The CDR3 is 11 amino acids. CDR3 amino acids: CASNVGHEQFF. CDR3 coding DNA: TGTGCCAGCAACGTTGGGCATGAGCAGTTCTTC.

V and J are TRBV5-6 and TRBJ2-5, with a tentative D call TRBD1 (5 bases). V was pared by 6 bases and J by 4 bases, with 19 bases between. The germline gives CDR1 SGHDT, CDR2 YYEEEE. The CDR3 sequence is 15 residues long. The CDR3 DNA reads as TGTGCCAGCAACCCCCAGGGTCCCCTAGGAGAGACCCAGTACTTC. Translating it yields CASNPQGPLGETQYF.

This clone appeared a few times. The chain has TRBV13 and TRBJ2-7; tentative D call: TRBD1 (6 bases). Trimming pared 5 bases from V and 6 bases from J, leaving 20 bases between. This CDR3 comprises 15 residues. Germline assignment: CDR1 PRHDT and CDR2 FYEKMQ (reference sequence). This CDR3 reads CASSLMNRVGREQYF. The CDR3 DNA is TGTGCCAGCAGCCTAATGAACAGGGTAGGGCGCGAGCAGTACTTC.

This clone was found a few times. The rearrangement uses TRBV7-3 and TRBJ2-1; a weak D match, TRBD2 (6 bases). The CDR3 totals 14 residues. The V end lost 2 bases, the J end lost 6 bases, and 11 bases lay between the germline ends. Germline V gene sequence: CDR1 SGHTA, CDR2 FQGTGA. The CDR3 DNA is TGTGCCAGCAGCTTAGGGGGGACGAGCAATGAGCAGTTCTTC. Translation gives CASSLGGTSNEQFF.

This clone was observed a few times. This sequence joins TRBV7-2 and TRBJ2-1, with 7 bases fitting TRBD1. The CDR3 is made up of 13 amino acids. Per germline, CDR1 SGHTA and CDR2 FQGNSA. V lost 4 bases to trimming and J lost 7 bases; unmatched junction nucleotides: 4. This CDR3 is CASSSRQGNEQFF. As DNA, the CDR3 is TGTGCCAGCAGCTCGAGACAGGGTAATGAGCAGTTCTTC.

The J gene is TRBJ1-1, the V gene TRBV7-9; possibly TRBD1 for D (5 bases). Germline CDR1 reads SEHNR; CDR2 reads FQNEAQ (reference sequence). Trimming stripped 8 bases from V and 0 bases from J, with 16 bases between. This CDR3 region has 15 residues. The CDR3 region is CASASNGRVNTEAFF. CDR3 coding DNA: TGTGCCAGCGCATCAAATGGCAGGGTGAACACTGAAGCTTTCTTT.

The chain recombines TRBV5-1 with TRBJ2-3, with D perhaps TRBD1 (5 bases). This CDR3 contains 14 residues. Germline V gene data show CDR1 as SGHRS and CDR2 as YFSETQ. Trimming stripped 0 bases from V and 2 bases from J, with 7 bases between. The CDR3 spells CASSLVDTTDTQYF. In nucleotides, the CDR3 is TGCGCCAGCAGCTTGGTGGACACCACAGATACGCAGTATTTT.

This clone was found a few times. This rearrangement joins TRBV2 to TRBJ1-3; TRBD1 is a possible D gene (6 bases). The germline V gene has CDR1 SNHLY and CDR2 FYNNEI. With 8 bases removed from V and 0 bases from J, the gap between germline ends came to 8 bases. The CDR3 totals 13 residues. CDR3 nucleotide sequence: TGTGCCAGCGGACAGCGCTCTGGAAACACCATATATTTT. This encodes CASGQRSGNTIYF.

This sequence joins TRBV11-1 and TRBJ2-1; unclear D gene. From germline, CDR1 is SGHAT and CDR2 FQDESV (reference sequence). Trimming removed 2 bases at V and 7 bases at J, with 9 bases between. This CDR3 has 13 amino acids. CDR3 in amino acids: CASSLSVENEQFF. CDR3 in DNA: TGTGCCAGCAGCTTAAGCGTGGAGAATGAGCAGTTCTTC.

This clone was seen more than once but under ten times. The V gene is TRBV7-9, the J gene TRBJ2-7; D might be TRBD2 (6 bases). V lost 1 base to trimming and J lost 13 bases, with 14 bases between them. The germline V gene has CDR1 SEHNR and CDR2 FQNEAQ (reference sequence). The CDR3 sequence is 12 residues long. The CDR3 nucleotides are TGTGCCAGCAGCTTAGAAGGGAGGAGGAGATACTTC. Translated: CASSLEGRRRYF.

This rearrangement joins TRBV19 to TRBJ2-2; TRBD1 aligns across 9 bases. Per germline, CDR1 LNHDA and CDR2 SQIVND (reference sequence). With 5 bases clipped from V and 4 bases from J, the junction kept 8 bases outside the gene matches. The CDR3 consists of 16 residues. CDR3 protein: CASSPRTGAITGELFF. The CDR3 nucleotides are TGTGCCAGTAGTCCAAGGACAGGGGCAATCACCGGGGAGCTGTTTTTT.

A few counts support this clone. The chain carries TRBV5-4 and TRBJ2-7; TRBD1 matches 8 bases. Germline V gene data show CDR1 as SGHNT and CDR2 as YYREEE (reference sequence). There are 16 residues in the CDR3. The V and J ends lost 3 bases and 6 bases, in that order; junction bases with no gene match: 14. CDR3 sequence reads: CASSSVQGTGVREQYF. Here the CDR3 DNA reads TGTGCCAGCAGCTCGGTCCAAGGGACAGGCGTACGCGAGCAGTACTTC.

The CDR3 DNA sequence: TGTGCCAGCAGCTCTTCCGGGAGTCCAGATACGCAGTATTTT. It codes for CASSSSGSPDTQYF. J is TRBJ2-3 and V is TRBV7-9; TRBD2 is a possible D gene (6 bases). The CDR3 has 14 amino acids. CDR1 and CDR2 (germline): SEHNR, FQNEAQ (reference sequence). V shed 4 bases and J shed 4 bases, with 12 bases lying between them. The complete variable domain, with remaining parts taken from reference TRBV7-9 and TRBJ2-3, reads DTGVSQNPRHKITKRGQNVTFRCDPISEHNRLYWYRQTLGQGPEFLTYFQNEAQLEKSRLLSDRFSAERPKGSFSTLEIQRTEQGDSAMYLCASSSSGSPDTQYFGPGTRLTVL.

V gene TRBV11-1 combines with J gene TRBJ2-7; TRBD2 might be the D (6 bases). The V gene lost 5 bases and the J gene lost 7 bases, with 15 bases spanning the gap. This CDR3 spans 13 amino acids. Germline V CDR1 and CDR2: SGHAT, FQDESV (reference sequence). CDR3 nucleotides: TGTGCCAGCAGCCGGTCCCGGGAGTGGGAGCAGTACTTC. Translating it yields CASSRSREWEQYF.

This rearrangement joins TRBV27 to TRBJ1-5, with 7 bases aligning to TRBD1. The CDR3 spans 13 residues. Germline V gene data show CDR1 as MNHEY and CDR2 as SMNVEV (reference sequence). The junction had 1 base not matched to a gene; V was cut back by 5 bases and J by 3 bases. CDR3 nucleotide sequence: TGTGCCAGCAGTACAGGGGTCAATCAGCCCCAGCATTTT. Its protein is CASSTGVNQPQHF.

This chain connects TRBV4-2 to TRBJ2-7; 7 bases map to TRBD2. Germline CDR1 LGHNA, CDR2 YNFKEQ. This CDR3 contains 14 residues. J was trimmed by 2 bases and V by 6 bases; bases with no gene match: 7. CDR3 amino acids: CASSQLAYTYEQYF. The CDR3 DNA sequence: TGTGCCAGCAGTCAACTAGCGTATACCTACGAGCAGTACTTC.